This entry lists 19 T cell receptor beta chains sequenced from one sample in a study of blood T cell repertoires in COVID-19. The repertoire was sequenced with immunoSEQ multiplex PCR; TCRdb's copy has only in-frame clones and lacks some. The sample shows 100,000 to 120,000 clones, just over 70% of them seen only once. Material for sequencing was peripheral blood. All receptors come from a woman between 35 and 50 years old with acute or convalescent COVID-19.

The chain joins TRBV2 to TRBJ2-3; 9 bases are shared with TRBD1. CDR3 length: 15 amino acids. After removal of 7 bases from V and 3 bases from J, the junction contained 8 bases not matched to a gene. In germline, CDR1 is SNHLY, CDR2 FYNNEI. The CDR3: CASIMDRGNTDTQYF. For the CDR3, the DNA is TGTGCCAGCATAATGGACAGGGGAAATACAGATACGCAGTATTTT.

The J gene is TRBJ1-2, the V gene TRBV30, with D uncertain. Trimming took 1 base from V and 5 from J, leaving 14 bases between them. The CDR3 is 14 residues long. Germline V lookup: CDR1 GTSNPN, CDR2 SVGIG (reference sequence). The DNA of the CDR3 is TGTGCCTGGAGTGCGGCCAGGTCTGGGTATGGCTACACCTTC. This gives the protein CAWSAARSGYGYTF.

The CDR3, as DNA: TGTGCCAGCAGATGGGACAGGACCCAAAACACTGAAGCTTTCTTT. It is translated as CASRWDRTQNTEAFF. This chain connects TRBV6-5 to TRBJ1-1, with 8 positions matching TRBD1. This CDR3 is 15 amino acids long. J gave up 2 bases and V 6 bases, and 8 bases lay outside the gene matches. Germline values: CDR1 MNHEY, CDR2 SVGAGI.

This rearrangement joins TRBV19 to TRBJ1-6; D unclear. The germline V gene encodes CDR1 LNHDA and CDR2 SQIVND (reference sequence). Between the trimmed V and J ends, which lost 8 bases and 0 bases, there was a span of 11 bases. CDR3 length: 15 amino acids. CDR3 sequence reads: CASRGESSYNSPLHF. The CDR3 region has the DNA TGTGCCAGTCGGGGAGAGAGCTCCTATAATTCACCCCTCCACTTT.

This clone was found a few times. The CDR3 DNA follows: TGTGCCAGCAGCTTGACAGGGGTCACTGAAGCTTTCTTT. Its translation: CASSLTGVTEAFF. The chain joins TRBV5-6 to TRBJ1-1; 7 nucleotides agree with TRBD1. The CDR3 loop spans 13 amino acids. Germline CDR1 reads SGHDT; CDR2 reads YYEEEE. V trimming: 1 base; J trimming: 4 bases; junction bases outside the gene matches: 1.

V usage is TRBV7-9 and J usage is TRBJ1-3; D gene uncertain. The CDR3 runs 12 residues. CDR1 and CDR2 (germline): SEHNR, FQNEAQ (reference sequence). V was cut by 6 bases and J by 4 bases, with 7 bases left in between. CDR3 sequence (DNA): TGTGCCAGCAGGAGGGAAGGAAACACCATATATTTT. Translated, it gives CASRREGNTIYF.

The chain is built from TRBV4-1 and TRBJ2-1, with 13 bases lining up with TRBD2. Germline assignment: CDR1 MGHRA and CDR2 YSYEKL. The CDR3 totals 18 residues. V shed 2 bases, J shed 9 bases, and the junction held 13 bases outside the gene matches. CDR3 DNA: TGCGCCAGCAGCCAAACCGCGGGACTAGCGGGACGGGGAGGTGAGCAGTTCTTC. It specifies CASSQTAGLAGRGGEQFF.

This chain links TRBV5-1 with TRBJ1-1, with a weak D call TRBD1 (6 bases). Germline loops: CDR1 SGHRS, CDR2 YFSETQ. V was cut by 0 bases and J by 3 bases, with 15 bases left in between. The CDR3 runs 16 residues. CDR3 region: CASSLVRGDGDTEAFF. The CDR3 DNA is TGCGCCAGCAGCTTGGTCAGGGGAGATGGGGACACTGAAGCTTTCTTT. Together with reference TRBV5-1 and TRBJ1-1, the CDR3 gives the full variable domain: KAGVTQTPRYLIKTRGQQVTLSCSPISGHRSVSWYQQTPGQGLQFLFEYFSETQRNKGNFPGRFSGRQFSNSRSEMNVSTLELGDSALYLCASSLVRGDGDTEAFFGQGTRLTVV.

V and J are TRBV7-9 and TRBJ1-2; TRBD1 matches at 7 bases. J was trimmed by 2 bases and V by 5 bases; bases with no gene match: 5. The CDR3 runs to 14 residues. The germline V gene encodes CDR1 SEHNR and CDR2 FQNEAQ (reference sequence). The CDR3 here is CASSIGTANYGYTF. In nucleotides, the CDR3 is TGTGCCAGCAGCATAGGGACAGCGAACTATGGCTACACCTTC.

The chain links TRBV15 to TRBJ1-2; no reliable D call. V dropped 0 bases and J dropped 8 bases, with 19 bases sitting between them. The CDR3 consists of 16 residues. Per the germline V gene, CDR1 is LNHNV and CDR2 is YYDKDF (reference sequence). The DNA of the CDR3 is TGTGCCACCAGCAGAGAGACGGCGGTCAAAGGTGCGGGCTACACCTTC. Its protein is CATSRETAVKGAGYTF.

A note on this clone: The sample carries other DNA sequences with the same CDR3. The chain couples TRBV7-9 to TRBJ1-3; D is possibly TRBD1 (5 bases). The germline V gene encodes CDR1 SEHNR and CDR2 FQNEAQ (reference sequence). This CDR3 is built from 15 residues. V dropped 1 base and J dropped 0 bases, with 7 bases sitting between them. The CDR3: CASSLGGLSGNTIYF. The CDR3 nucleotides are TGTGCCAGCAGCTTAGGGGGACTCTCTGGAAACACCATATATTTT.

This clone was recorded many times. V usage is TRBV10-1 and J usage is TRBJ1-2, with 7 bases fitting TRBD1. Germline assignment: CDR1 WNHNN and CDR2 SYGVQD (reference sequence). Trimming at V came to 7 bases and at J to 4 bases, leaving 3 bases not matched to a gene. CDR3 length: 12 residues. The CDR3 DNA is TGCGCCAGCACAGGGGGTAGCTATGGCTACACCTTC. Its translation is CASTGGSYGYTF.

In its sample, this clone was seen a few times. CDR3 DNA: TGCGCCAGCAGCTTGGTGGCGGGGGGCAGGTACGAGCAGTACTTC. Encoded protein: CASSLVAGGRYEQYF. V is TRBV5-1 and J is TRBJ2-7, with TRBD2 identical over 8 bases. The V gene's germline CDR1 is SGHRS and CDR2 YFSETQ. The CDR3 has 15 amino acids. V lost 0 bases, J lost 4 bases, and 6 bases stayed unmatched.

The chain uses TRBV30 and TRBJ1-6; 10 bases line up with TRBD1. J was trimmed by 0 bases and V by 5 bases; bases with no gene match: 4. This CDR3 is built from 16 residues. In germline, CDR1 is GTSNPN, CDR2 SVGIG (reference sequence). Here the CDR3 DNA reads TGTGCCTGGGACAGGGGGCTGTCCTCCTATAATTCACCCCTCCACTTT. Translated, it gives CAWDRGLSSYNSPLHF.

The rearrangement uses TRBV3-1 (or the pseudogene TRBV3-2) and TRBJ2-3, with TRBD2 identical over 12 bases. The junction had 8 bases not matched to a gene; V was cut back by 2 bases and J by 5 bases. The CDR3 totals 17 residues. Germline-derived CDR1 and CDR2 are LGHDT and YNNKEL (reference sequence). The CDR3 region has the DNA TGTGCCAGCAGCCAATGGGCTAGCGGGGGGGCCGGAGATACGCAGTATTTT. This translates into CASSQWASGGAGDTQYF.

This rearrangement joins TRBV3-1 (or the pseudogene TRBV3-2) to TRBJ1-2; D remains ambiguous. CDR1 is LGHDT and CDR2 is YNNKEL in the germline V gene (reference sequence). V shed 2 bases and J shed 0 bases, with 7 bases lying between them. The CDR3 is 14 amino acids. CDR3 region: CASSQLGPNYGYTF. CDR3 in DNA: TGTGCCAGCAGCCAACTTGGGCCTAACTATGGCTACACCTTC.

This clone has more than one count but fewer than ten. The rearrangement joins TRBV11-2 to TRBJ2-5, with TRBD1 identical over 9 bases. The CDR3 is 14 residues long. J gave up 4 bases and V 2 bases, and 2 bases lay outside the gene matches. CDR1 SGHAT and CDR2 FQNNGV come from the germline V gene. The chain's CDR3 is CASSLWTGVETQYF. The DNA of the CDR3 is TGTGCCAGCAGCTTATGGACAGGGGTAGAGACCCAGTACTTC.

The CDR3 sequence is CASSQDGGVRPQHF. The CDR3 DNA follows: TGCGCCAGCAGCCAAGATGGTGGAGTTCGGCCCCAGCATTTT. The rearrangement links TRBV4-1 to TRBJ1-5; the D is unclear. V lost 0 bases and J 9 bases, leaving 12 bases between the germline ends. There are 14 residues in the CDR3. Germline-derived CDR1 and CDR2 are MGHRA and YSYEKL.

This clone was seen ten or more times. J is TRBJ2-3 and V is TRBV7-2, with TRBD2 matching 8 bases. V lost 4 bases to trimming and J lost 0 bases; unmatched junction nucleotides: 15. Germline loops: CDR1 SGHTA, CDR2 FQGNSA. The CDR3 sequence is 19 residues long. CDR3 DNA: TGTGCCAGCAGCTCTTATGTGCCGGGGGGACTAGGGAGCACAGATACGCAGTATTTT. Residues: CASSSYVPGGLGSTDTQYF.